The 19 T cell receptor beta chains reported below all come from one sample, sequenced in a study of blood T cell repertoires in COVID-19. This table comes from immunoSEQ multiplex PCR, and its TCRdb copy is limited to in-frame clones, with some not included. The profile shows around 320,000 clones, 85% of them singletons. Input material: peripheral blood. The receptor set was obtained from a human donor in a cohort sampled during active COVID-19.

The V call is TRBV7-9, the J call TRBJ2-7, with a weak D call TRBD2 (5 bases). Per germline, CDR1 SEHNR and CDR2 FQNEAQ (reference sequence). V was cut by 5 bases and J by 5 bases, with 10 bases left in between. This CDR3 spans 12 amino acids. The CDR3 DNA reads TGTGCCAGCAGCCCCCCGGGGAACGAGCAGTACTTC. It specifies CASSPPGNEQYF.

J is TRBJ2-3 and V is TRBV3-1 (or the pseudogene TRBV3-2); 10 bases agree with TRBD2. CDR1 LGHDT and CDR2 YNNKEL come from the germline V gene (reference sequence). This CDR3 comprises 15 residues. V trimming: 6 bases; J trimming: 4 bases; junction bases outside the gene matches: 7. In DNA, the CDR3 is TGTGCCAGCAGGGATACCGGGACTAGCGCAGATACGCAGTATTTT. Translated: CASRDTGTSADTQYF.

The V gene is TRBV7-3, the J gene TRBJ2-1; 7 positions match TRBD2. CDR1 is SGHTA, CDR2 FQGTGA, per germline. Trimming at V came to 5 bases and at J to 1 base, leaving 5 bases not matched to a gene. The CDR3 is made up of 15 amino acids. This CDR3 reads CASSQRGGSYNEQFF. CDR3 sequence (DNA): TGTGCCAGCAGCCAGCGGGGTGGGTCCTACAATGAGCAGTTCTTC.

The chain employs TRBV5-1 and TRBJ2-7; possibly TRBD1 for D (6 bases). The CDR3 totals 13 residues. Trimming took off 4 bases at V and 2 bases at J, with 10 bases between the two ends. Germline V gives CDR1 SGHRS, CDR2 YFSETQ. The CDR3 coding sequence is TGCGCCAGCAGCACAACAGGGACCTACGAGCAGTACTTC. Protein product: CASSTTGTYEQYF.

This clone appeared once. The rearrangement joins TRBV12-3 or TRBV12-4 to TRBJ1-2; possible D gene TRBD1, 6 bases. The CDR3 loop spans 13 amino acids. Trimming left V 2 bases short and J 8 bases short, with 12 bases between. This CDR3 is CASSLSGAGGYTF. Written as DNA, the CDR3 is TGTGCCAGCAGTTTATCAGGGGCTGGGGGCTACACCTTC.

The CDR3 nucleotides read TGTGCCAGTAGTATAAAGGACTACTCTGGAAACACCATATATTTT. Amino acid sequence: CASSIKDYSGNTIYF. This sequence joins TRBV19 and TRBJ1-3, with D unresolved. The V end was cut by 2 bases, the J end by 0 bases, with 8 bases between. The CDR3 length is 15 residues. CDR1 is LNHDA and CDR2 is SQIVND in the germline V gene (reference sequence).

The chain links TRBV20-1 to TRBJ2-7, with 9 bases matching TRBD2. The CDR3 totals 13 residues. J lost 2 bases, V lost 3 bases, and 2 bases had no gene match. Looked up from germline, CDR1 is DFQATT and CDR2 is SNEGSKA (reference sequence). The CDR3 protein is CSASPSGTYEQYF. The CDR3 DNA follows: TGCAGTGCTAGTCCTAGCGGGACCTACGAGCAGTACTTC.

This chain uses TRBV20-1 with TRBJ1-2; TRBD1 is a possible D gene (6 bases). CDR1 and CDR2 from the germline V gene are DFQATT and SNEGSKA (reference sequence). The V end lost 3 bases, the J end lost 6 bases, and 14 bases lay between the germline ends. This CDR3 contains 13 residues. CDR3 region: CSASLTGSHGYTF. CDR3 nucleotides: TGCAGTGCTAGTCTAACAGGGTCACATGGCTACACCTTC.

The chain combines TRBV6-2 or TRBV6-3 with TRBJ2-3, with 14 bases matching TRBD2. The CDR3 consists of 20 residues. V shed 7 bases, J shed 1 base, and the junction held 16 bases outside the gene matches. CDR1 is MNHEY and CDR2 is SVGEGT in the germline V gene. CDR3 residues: CASTPLLGTSGGHGTDTQYF. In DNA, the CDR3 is TGTGCCAGCACCCCCCTTCTGGGGACTAGCGGGGGCCACGGCACAGATACGCAGTATTTT.

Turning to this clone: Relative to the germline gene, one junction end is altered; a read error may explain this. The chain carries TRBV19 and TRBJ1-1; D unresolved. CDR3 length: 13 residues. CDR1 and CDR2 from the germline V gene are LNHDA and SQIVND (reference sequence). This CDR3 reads CASSIGRDTEAFF. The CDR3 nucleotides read TGTGCCAGTAGCATAGGTAGAGACACTGAAGCTTTCTTT.

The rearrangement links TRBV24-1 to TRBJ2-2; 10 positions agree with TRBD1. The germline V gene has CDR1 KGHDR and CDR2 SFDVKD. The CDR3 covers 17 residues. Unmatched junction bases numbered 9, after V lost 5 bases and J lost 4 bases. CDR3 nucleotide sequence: TGTGCCACCAGTGCCCTGACAGGGGGCGTTGGCACCGGGGAGCTGTTTTTT. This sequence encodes CATSALTGGVGTGELFF.

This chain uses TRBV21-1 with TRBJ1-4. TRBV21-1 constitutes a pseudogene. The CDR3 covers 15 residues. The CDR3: CASSKVVETNEKLFF. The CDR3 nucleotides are TGTGCCAGCAGCAAAGTGGTAGAAACTAATGAAAAACTGTTTTTT.

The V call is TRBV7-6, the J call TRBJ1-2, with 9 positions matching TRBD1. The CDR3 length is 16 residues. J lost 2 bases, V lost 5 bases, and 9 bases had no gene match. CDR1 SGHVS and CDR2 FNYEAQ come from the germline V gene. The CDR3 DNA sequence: TGTGCCAGCAGCGCCTTAAGGGACAGGGCGAACTATGGCTACACCTTC. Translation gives CASSALRDRANYGYTF.

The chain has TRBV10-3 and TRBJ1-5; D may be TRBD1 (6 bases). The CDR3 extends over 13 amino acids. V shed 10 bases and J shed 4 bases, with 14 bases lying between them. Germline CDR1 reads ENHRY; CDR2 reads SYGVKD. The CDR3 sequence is CATWDTLNQPQHF. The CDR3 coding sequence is TGTGCCACCTGGGACACTCTTAATCAGCCCCAGCATTTT.

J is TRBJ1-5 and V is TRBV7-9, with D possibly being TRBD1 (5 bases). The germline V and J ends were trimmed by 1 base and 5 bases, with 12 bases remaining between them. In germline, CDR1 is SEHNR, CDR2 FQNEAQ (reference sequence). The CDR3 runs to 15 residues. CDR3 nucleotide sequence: TGTGCCAGCAGCTTAGGTTCAGGAGGGGATCAGCCCCAGCATTTT. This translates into CASSLGSGGDQPQHF.

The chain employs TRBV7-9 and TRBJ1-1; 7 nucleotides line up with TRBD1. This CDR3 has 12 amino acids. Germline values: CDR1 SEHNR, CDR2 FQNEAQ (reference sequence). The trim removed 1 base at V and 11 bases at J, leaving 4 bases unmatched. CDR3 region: CASSLGDSRAFF. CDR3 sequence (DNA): TGTGCCAGCAGCTTAGGGGACAGTCGGGCTTTCTTT.

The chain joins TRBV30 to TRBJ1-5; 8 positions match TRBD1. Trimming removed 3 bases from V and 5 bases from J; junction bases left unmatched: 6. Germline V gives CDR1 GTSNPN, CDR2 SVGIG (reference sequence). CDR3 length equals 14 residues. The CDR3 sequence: CAWSPTGAHQPQHF. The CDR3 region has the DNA TGTGCCTGGAGCCCGACAGGGGCACATCAGCCCCAGCATTTT.

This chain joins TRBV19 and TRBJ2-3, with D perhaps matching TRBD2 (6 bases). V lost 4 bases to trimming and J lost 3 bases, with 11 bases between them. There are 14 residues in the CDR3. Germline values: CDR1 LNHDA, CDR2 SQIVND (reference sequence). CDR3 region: CASSRRDGTDTQYF. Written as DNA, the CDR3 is TGTGCCAGTAGTAGGAGGGATGGGACAGATACGCAGTATTTT.

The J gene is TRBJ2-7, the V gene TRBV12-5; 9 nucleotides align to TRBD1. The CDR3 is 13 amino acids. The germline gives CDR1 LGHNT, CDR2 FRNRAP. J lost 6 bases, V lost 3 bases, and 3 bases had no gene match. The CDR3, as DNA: TGTGCTAGTGGTTTTGGGGACAGGGTCGAGCAGTACTTC. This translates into CASGFGDRVEQYF.